These T cell receptor beta chains were read from a single sample in a study of shared clonotypes between healthy human individuals. The assay was immunoSEQ multiplex PCR, and TCRdb's table has in-frame clones only and misses some. This repertoire shows more than 900,000 clones, approximately 80% found once; its top ten account for 0.61%. Sequenced: memory CD4+ T cells from PBMCs. The source is a man between 18 and 35 years old in good health. Some clones in this sample may be carry-over from other donors' samples. The CDR3 runs from the conserved cysteine through the conserved F or W. D genes are given only for firm matches. A row's size may be missing; if present it is once, few, many or a size class.

j_call clone_size d_call v_call cdr3_nt cdr3_aa
TRBJ2-7 few TRBD2 TRBV2 TGTGCCTGCAGGACTAGCGAAAGGAGCTCCTACGAGCAGTACTTC CACRTSERSSYEQYF
TRBJ2-7 NA TRBD2 TRBV6-4 TGTGCCAGCAAGAAAGGGACTAGGACCCACGAGCAGTACTTC CASKKGTRTHEQYF
TRBJ2-7 NA NA TRBV2 TGTGCCAGCAGTGAAGCCGCAGGGAATTGGGACGAGCAGTACTTC CASSEAAGNWDEQYF
TRBJ1-2 NA NA TRBV19 TGTGCCAGTAGTAGGGATCGAGGTAACTATGGCTACACCTTC CASSRDRGNYGYTF
TRBJ1-1 NA NA TRBV5-1 TGCGCCAGCAGCTTGGACGGGGGTGAGCGTGGAGCTTTCTTT CASSLDGGERGAFF
TRBJ1-5 NA NA TRBV6-6 TGTGCCAGCAGCCATTACAGCCTCAATCAGCCCCAGCATTTT CASSHYSLNQPQHF
TRBJ2-1 NA NA TRBV5-1 TGCGCCAGCAGCGGCACCGGGACTCAAGAAGCCAATGAGCAGTTCTTC CASSGTGTQEANEQFF
TRBJ2-6 NA TRBD2 TRBV5-4 TGTGGCCCACTAGCGGGAGGGCCGGGGAGGGGGGCCAACGTCCTGACTTTC CGPLAGGPGRGANVLTF
TRBJ1-2 NA NA TRBV10-1 TGCGCCAGCAGTGAAGACAGGCATGGCTACACCTTC CASSEDRHGYTF
TRBJ2-3 NA NA TRBV11-2 TGTGCCAGCAGCTTAGATGGGCGGGCTGGCACAGATACGCAGTATTTT CASSLDGRAGTDTQYF
TRBJ2-2 NA NA TRBV15 TGTGCCACCAGCAGAGATGCCAGGGCATCTGGGGAGCTGTTTTTT CATSRDARASGELFF
TRBJ2-7 NA NA TRBV19 TGTGCCAGTAGTAGGGCTTTCTCCTACTACGAGCAGTACTTC CASSRAFSYYEQYF
TRBJ2-5 few TRBD1 TRBV5-1 TGCGCCAGCAGCTTGTCCGGACAGGGTGGAGAGACCCAGTACTTC CASSLSGQGGETQYF
TRBJ1-1 NA TRBD1 TRBV19 TGTGCCAGTACCGTTACAGGGGGAAACACTGAAGCTTTCTTT CASTVTGGNTEAFF
TRBJ2-3 NA TRBD1 TRBV5-1 TGCGCCAGCAGCCCGACAGGGCCAGATACGCAGTATTTT CASSPTGPDTQYF
TRBJ2-1 NA NA TRBV7-2 TGTGCCAGCAGCTTAACCCGGGATTCCTACAATGAGCAGTTCTTC CASSLTRDSYNEQFF
TRBJ2-5 NA NA TRBV2 TGTGCCAGCAGTGTTGAGCTGGGAGAGACCCAGTACTTC CASSVELGETQYF
TRBJ2-7 NA NA TRBV18 TGTGCCAGCTCACCACCGACGGGGTACGAGCAGTACTTC CASSPPTGYEQYF
TRBJ1-2 NA NA TRBV5-1 TGCGCCAGCAGCCAGGGGCAGGGCCACTATGGCTACACCTTC CASSQGQGHYGYTF
TRBJ1-2 many NA TRBV27 TGTGCCAGCAGTTTATCCCAGGGGAACTATGGCTACACCTTC CASSLSQGNYGYTF
TRBJ2-2 NA NA TRBV2 TGTGCCAGCAGACAAGGGAAGGGGAATGCGAACACCGGGGAGCTGTTTTTT CASRQGKGNANTGELFF
TRBJ2-1 many TRBD2 TRBV4-2 TGTGCCAGCAGCCAAGTTGGGACTAGCGGGACCAATGAGCAGTTCTTC CASSQVGTSGTNEQFF
TRBJ1-1 NA NA TRBV7-3 TGTGCCAGCAGCTTAAAGGACGGAGGAAACACTGAAGCTTTCTTT CASSLKDGGNTEAFF
TRBJ1-1 NA TRBD1 TRBV18 TGTGCCAGCTCACGGGACAGGGCGAACACTGAAGCTTTCTTT CASSRDRANTEAFF
TRBJ1-1 NA NA TRBV11-3 TGTGCCAGCAGCTTAGCGGCGGGGGACACTGAAGCTTTCTTT CASSLAAGDTEAFF
TRBJ2-6 once TRBD1 TRBV2 TGTGCCAGCACCCAACAGGGGGCCACCTCTGGGGCCAACGTCCTGACTTTC CASTQQGATSGANVLTF
TRBJ2-1 NA NA TRBV14 TGTGCCAGCAGCCCTTCGCCCTACAATGAGCAGTTCTTC CASSPSPYNEQFF
TRBJ2-2 NA NA TRBV18 TGTGCCAGCTCACCATCCCTGGTCGCCGGGGAGCTGTTTTTT CASSPSLVAGELFF
TRBJ1-5 NA TRBD1 TRBV18 TGTGCCAGCTCACCACCAGGGACAGGGCGAAATCAGCCCCAGCATTTT CASSPPGTGRNQPQHF
TRBJ2-6 NA TRBD1 TRBV10-3 TGTGCCATCAGTCTTAGGACAGGGAATGGTGGTGGGGCCAACGTCCTGACTTTC CAISLRTGNGGGANVLTF
TRBJ2-7 NA TRBD2 TRBV18 TGTGCCAGCTCACCCCTAGCGGGAGGGCCTGACGAGCAGTACTTC CASSPLAGGPDEQYF
TRBJ2-1 once TRBD2 TRBV11-2 TGTGCCAGCAGGGAGGGACTAGCGGGAGGTAGGGATCAGTTCTTC CASREGLAGGRDQFF
TRBJ2-5 few TRBD2 TRBV9 TGTGCCAGCAGCTCTGGGACTAGCGCCCAAGAGACCCAGTACTTC CASSSGTSAQETQYF
TRBJ2-1 once TRBD2 TRBV28 TGTGCCAGCAGTTTCACGACTAGCTGGCAGTTCTTC CASSFTTSWQFF
TRBJ1-2 NA NA TRBV6-5 TGTGCCAGCAGAATCACAGGTGACTATGGCTACACCTTC CASRITGDYGYTF
TRBJ1-4 few NA TRBV14 TGTGCCAGCAGCCAAAGACAACATGAAAAACTGTTTTTT CASSQRQHEKLFF
TRBJ2-7 NA NA TRBV4-1 TGCGCCAGCAGCCAAGAGGTCGGGACTGCCGCCCTCGAGCAGTACTTC CASSQEVGTAALEQYF
TRBJ2-1 once TRBD2 TRBV11-2 TGTGCCAGCAGCCGCCCTCCCGGGACTAGCGGAGGAAATGAGCAGTTCTTC CASSRPPGTSGGNEQFF
TRBJ1-1 NA NA TRBV5-1 TGCGCCAGCAGCTTGGACAGACTGAACACTGAAGCTTTCTTT CASSLDRLNTEAFF
TRBJ2-3 NA NA TRBV5-6 TGTGCCAGCAGCTCATCGGGCACAGATACGCAGTATTTT CASSSSGTDTQYF
TRBJ2-7 NA TRBD2 TRBV9 TGTGCCAGCAGCGTGAGGAGCGGGACGGTCTACGAGCAGTACTTC CASSVRSGTVYEQYF
TRBJ2-1 NA NA TRBV28 TGTGCCAGCGCCGGGACTCCCTACAATGAGCAGTTCTTC CASAGTPYNEQFF
TRBJ1-4 NA NA TRBV25-1 TGTGCCAGCAGTGCCGGGAGGTTTGATGAAAAACTGTTTTTT CASSAGRFDEKLFF
TRBJ2-2 once NA TRBV29-1 TGCAGCACCCGAGCGGAGGCCACCGGGGAGCTGTTTTTT CSTRAEATGELFF
TRBJ1-2 once NA TRBV7-9 TGTGCCAGCAGCCCAATGTCCGGGGTTATCGGGGTCTATGGCTACACCTTC CASSPMSGVIGVYGYTF
TRBJ2-5 NA TRBD1 TRBV7-6 TGTGCCAGCAAAGGGGACAGGAACCAAGAGACCCAGTACTTC CASKGDRNQETQYF
TRBJ2-3 NA TRBD1 TRBV28 TGTGCCAGCAGTTTTGCGACAGGGGGCACAGATACGCAGTATTTT CASSFATGGTDTQYF
TRBJ2-2 NA NA TRBV30 TGTGCCTGGAGTCAGGGAACTTATACCGGGGAGCTGTTTTTT CAWSQGTYTGELFF
TRBJ1-1 NA TRBD1 TRBV5-1 TGCGCCAGCAGCTCCCAGGGGGGGGACACTGAAGCTTTCTTT CASSSQGGDTEAFF
TRBJ1-2 NA NA TRBV13 TGTGCCAGCAGCTTAGTCGGGACGGTCGATGGCTACACCTTC CASSLVGTVDGYTF
TRBJ2-2 many NA TRBV4-3 TGCGCCAGCAGCCAAGACCCACCCCTTGGGGGATCCACCGGGGAGCTGTTTTTT CASSQDPPLGGSTGELFF
TRBJ1-2 NA NA TRBV4-1 TGCGCCAGCAGCCAAGTCGGGTCGTACACCTTC CASSQVGSYTF
TRBJ2-3 NA NA TRBV21-1 TGTGCCAGCGGGGGGGAGGAACAGGGATCTTTAGCGCAGTATTTT CASGGEEQGSLAQYF
TRBJ2-1 NA NA TRBV19 TGTGCCAGTAGTCATTGGGACGCTCCCGACGGACAGTTCTTC CASSHWDAPDGQFF
TRBJ2-2 NA TRBD2 TRBV29-1 TGCAGCGTTGTTACGGGAGGGACCACCGGGGAGCTGTTTTTT CSVVTGGTTGELFF
TRBJ1-4 few NA TRBV20-1 TGCAGCACAGTAACTAATGAAAAACTGTTTTTT CSTVTNEKLFF
TRBJ1-4 NA TRBD1 TRBV5-1 TGCGCCAGCAGCTTGGAGGGGACAGGGGATGAAAAACTGTTTTTT CASSLEGTGDEKLFF